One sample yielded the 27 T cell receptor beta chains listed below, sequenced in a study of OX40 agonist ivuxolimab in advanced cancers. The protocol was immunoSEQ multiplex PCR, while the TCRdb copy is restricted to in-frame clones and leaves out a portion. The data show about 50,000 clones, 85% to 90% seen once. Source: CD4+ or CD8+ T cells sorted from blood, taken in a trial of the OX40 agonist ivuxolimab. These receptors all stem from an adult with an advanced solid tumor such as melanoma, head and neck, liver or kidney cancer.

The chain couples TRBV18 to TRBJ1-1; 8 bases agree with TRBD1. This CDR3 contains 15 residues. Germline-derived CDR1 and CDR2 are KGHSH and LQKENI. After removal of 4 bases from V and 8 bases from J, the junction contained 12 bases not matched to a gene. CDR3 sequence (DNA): TGTGCCAGCTCACAAACGGGGACAGGTGTGCCCGAAGCTTTCTTT. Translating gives CASSQTGTGVPEAFF.

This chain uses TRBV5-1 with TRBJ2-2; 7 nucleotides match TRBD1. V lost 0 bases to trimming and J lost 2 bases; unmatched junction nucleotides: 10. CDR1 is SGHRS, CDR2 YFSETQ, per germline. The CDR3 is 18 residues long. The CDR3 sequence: CASSLGPGGKGNTGELFF. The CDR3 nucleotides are TGCGCCAGCAGCTTGGGGCCAGGGGGTAAAGGCAACACCGGGGAGCTGTTTTTT.

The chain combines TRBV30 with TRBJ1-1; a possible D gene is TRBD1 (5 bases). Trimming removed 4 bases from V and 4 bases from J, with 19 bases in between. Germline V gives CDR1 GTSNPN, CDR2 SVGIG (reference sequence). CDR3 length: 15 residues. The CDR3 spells CAWTAPGGVLTEAFF. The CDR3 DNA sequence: TGTGCCTGGACCGCCCCCGGAGGGGTCCTCACTGAAGCTTTCTTT. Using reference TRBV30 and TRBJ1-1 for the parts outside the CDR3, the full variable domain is SQTIHQWPATLVQPVGSPLSLECTVEGTSNPNLYWYRQAAGRGLQLLFYSVGIGQISSEVPQNLSASRPQDRQFILSSKKLLLSDSGFYLCAWTAPGGVLTEAFFGQGTRLTVV.

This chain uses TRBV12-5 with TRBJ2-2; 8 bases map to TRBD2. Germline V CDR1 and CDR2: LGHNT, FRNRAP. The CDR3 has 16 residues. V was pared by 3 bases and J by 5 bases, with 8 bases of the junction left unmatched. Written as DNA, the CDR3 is TGTGCTAGTGGTTTCGGGAGGGCAGGGGATACCGGGGAGCTGTTTTTT. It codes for CASGFGRAGDTGELFF.

The CDR3 coding sequence is TGTGCCAGCAGCGACGATAGACATACGCAGTATTTT. Translated, it gives CASSDDRHTQYF. The chain carries TRBV11-3 and TRBJ2-3, with no clear D. V lost 5 bases to trimming and J lost 7 bases, with 10 bases between them. The CDR3 spans 12 residues. Germline lookup yields CDR1 SGHNT and CDR2 YENEEA.

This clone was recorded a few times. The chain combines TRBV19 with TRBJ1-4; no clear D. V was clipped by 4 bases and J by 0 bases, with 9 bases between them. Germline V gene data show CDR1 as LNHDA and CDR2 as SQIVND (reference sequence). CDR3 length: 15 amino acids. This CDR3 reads CASSTYLATNEKLFF. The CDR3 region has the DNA TGTGCCAGTAGTACTTACTTGGCAACTAATGAAAAACTGTTTTTT.

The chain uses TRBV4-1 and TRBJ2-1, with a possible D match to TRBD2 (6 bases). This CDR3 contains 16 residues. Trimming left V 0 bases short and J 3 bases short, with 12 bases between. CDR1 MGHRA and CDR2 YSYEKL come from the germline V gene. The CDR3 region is CASSQDARGIYNEQFF. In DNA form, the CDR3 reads TGCGCCAGCAGCCAAGACGCGCGGGGAATCTACAATGAGCAGTTCTTC.

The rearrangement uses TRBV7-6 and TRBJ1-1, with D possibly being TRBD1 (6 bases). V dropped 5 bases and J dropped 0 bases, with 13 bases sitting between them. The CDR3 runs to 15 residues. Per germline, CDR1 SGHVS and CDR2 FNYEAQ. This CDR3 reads CASSLLTGMNTEAFF. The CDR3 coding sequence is TGTGCCAGCAGCCTACTCACAGGGATGAACACTGAAGCTTTCTTT.

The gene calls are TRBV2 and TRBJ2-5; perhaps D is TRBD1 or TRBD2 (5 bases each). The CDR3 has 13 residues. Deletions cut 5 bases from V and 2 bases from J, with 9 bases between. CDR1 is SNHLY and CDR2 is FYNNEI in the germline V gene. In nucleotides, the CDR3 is TGTGCCAGCAGTTGGGGGTTTCAAGAGACCCAGTACTTC. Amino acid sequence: CASSWGFQETQYF. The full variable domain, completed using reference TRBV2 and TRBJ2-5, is EPEVTQTPSHQVTQMGQEVILRCVPISNHLYFYWYRQILGQKVEFLVSFYNNEISEKSEIFDDQFSVERPDGSNFTLKIRSTKLEDSAMYFCASSWGFQETQYFGPGTRLLVL.

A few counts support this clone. The CDR3 here is CASRLGVGNQPQHF. CDR3 sequence (DNA): TGTGCCAGCAGACTGGGAGTTGGCAATCAGCCCCAGCATTTT. The V call is TRBV28, the J call TRBJ1-5; no reliable D call. This CDR3 contains 14 residues. Germline CDR1 reads MDHEN; CDR2 reads SYDVKM. V gave up 6 bases and J gave up 2 bases, with 11 bases separating them. Combining the CDR3 with reference TRBV28 and TRBJ1-5 gives the whole variable domain DVKVTQSSRYLVKRTGEKVFLECVQDMDHENMFWYRQDPGLGLRLIYFSYDVKMKEKGDIPEGYSVSREKKERFSLILESASTNQTSMYLCASRLGVGNQPQHFGDGTRLSIL.

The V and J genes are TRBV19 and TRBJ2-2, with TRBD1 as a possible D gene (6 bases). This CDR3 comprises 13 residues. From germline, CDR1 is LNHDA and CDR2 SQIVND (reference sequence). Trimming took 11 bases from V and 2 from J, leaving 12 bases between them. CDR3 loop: CAVVQGNTGELFF. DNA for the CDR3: TGTGCCGTGGTACAGGGAAACACCGGGGAGCTGTTTTTT.

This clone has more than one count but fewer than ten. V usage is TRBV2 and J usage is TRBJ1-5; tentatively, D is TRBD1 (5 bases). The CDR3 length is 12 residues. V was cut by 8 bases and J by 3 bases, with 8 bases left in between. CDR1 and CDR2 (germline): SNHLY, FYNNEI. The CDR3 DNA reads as TGTGCCAGCTCCAGGGCCAATCAGCCCCAGCATTTT. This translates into CASSRANQPQHF.

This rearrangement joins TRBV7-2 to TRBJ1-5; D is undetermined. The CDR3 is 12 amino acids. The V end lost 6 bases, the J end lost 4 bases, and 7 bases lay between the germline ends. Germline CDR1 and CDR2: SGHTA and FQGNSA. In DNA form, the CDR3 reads TGTGCCAGCAGTACCACAAATCAGCCCCAGCATTTT. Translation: CASSTTNQPQHF.

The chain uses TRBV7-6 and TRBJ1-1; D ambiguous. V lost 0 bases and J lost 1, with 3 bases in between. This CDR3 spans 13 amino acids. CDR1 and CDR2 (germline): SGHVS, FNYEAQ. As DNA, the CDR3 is TGTGCCAGCAGCTTAGCTGCGAACACTGAAGCTTTCTTT. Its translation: CASSLAANTEAFF.

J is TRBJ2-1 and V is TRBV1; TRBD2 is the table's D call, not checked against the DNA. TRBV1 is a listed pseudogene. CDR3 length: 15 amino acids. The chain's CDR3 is CTSSSTSGSYNEQFF. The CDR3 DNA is TGCACCAGCAGCTCTACTAGCGGATCCTACAATGAGCAGTTCTTC.

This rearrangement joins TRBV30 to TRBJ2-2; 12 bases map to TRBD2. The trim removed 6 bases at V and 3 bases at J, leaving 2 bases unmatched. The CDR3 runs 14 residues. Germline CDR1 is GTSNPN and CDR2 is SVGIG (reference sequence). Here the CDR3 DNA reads TGTGCCTGTAGACTAGCGGGGGACACCGGGGAGCTGTTTTTT. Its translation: CACRLAGDTGELFF.

CDR3 amino acids: CASSEQGVFGNTIYF. The CDR3 DNA reads as TGTGCCAGCAGTGAACAGGGGGTTTTTGGAAACACCATATATTTT. The rearrangement links TRBV2 to TRBJ1-3, with TRBD1 matching 7 bases. V was pared by 2 bases and J by 3 bases, with 4 bases of the junction left unmatched. Germline CDR1 reads SNHLY; CDR2 reads FYNNEI. The CDR3 has 15 residues.

In DNA, the CDR3 is TGTGCCTGTCACCATCAAAGGACTAGCGGATACACAGATACGCAGTATTTT. Encoded protein: CACHHQRTSGYTDTQYF. The chain employs TRBV30 and TRBJ2-3; 10 bases line up with TRBD2. CDR3 length equals 17 residues. V shed 6 bases and J 2 bases; nucleotides not matched to a gene: 14. Germline assignment: CDR1 GTSNPN and CDR2 SVGIG (reference sequence).

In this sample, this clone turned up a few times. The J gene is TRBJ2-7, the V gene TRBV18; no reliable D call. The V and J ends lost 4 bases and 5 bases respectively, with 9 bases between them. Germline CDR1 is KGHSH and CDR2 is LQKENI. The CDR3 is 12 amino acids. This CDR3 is CASSQARDEQYF. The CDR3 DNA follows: TGTGCCAGCTCACAAGCAAGGGACGAGCAGTACTTC.

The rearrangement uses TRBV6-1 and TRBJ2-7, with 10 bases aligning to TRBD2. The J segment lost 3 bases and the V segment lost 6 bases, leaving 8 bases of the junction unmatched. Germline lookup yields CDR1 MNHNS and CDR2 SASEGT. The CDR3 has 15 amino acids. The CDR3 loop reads CASSPLAGAGYEQYF. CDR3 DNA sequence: TGTGCCAGCAGCCCCCTAGCGGGAGCTGGCTACGAGCAGTACTTC.

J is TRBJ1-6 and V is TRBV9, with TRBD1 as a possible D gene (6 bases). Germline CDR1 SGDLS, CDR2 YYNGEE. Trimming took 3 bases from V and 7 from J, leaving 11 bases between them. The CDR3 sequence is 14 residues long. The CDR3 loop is CASSGTTGNSPLHF. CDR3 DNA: TGTGCCAGCAGCGGAACAACAGGGAATTCACCCCTCCACTTT.

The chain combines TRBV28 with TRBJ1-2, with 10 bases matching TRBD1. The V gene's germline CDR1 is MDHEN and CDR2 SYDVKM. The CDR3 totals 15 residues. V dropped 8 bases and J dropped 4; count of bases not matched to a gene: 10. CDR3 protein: CASSTGGLLSYGYTF. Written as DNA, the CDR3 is TGTGCCAGCTCGACAGGGGGCCTTCTAAGCTATGGCTACACCTTC.

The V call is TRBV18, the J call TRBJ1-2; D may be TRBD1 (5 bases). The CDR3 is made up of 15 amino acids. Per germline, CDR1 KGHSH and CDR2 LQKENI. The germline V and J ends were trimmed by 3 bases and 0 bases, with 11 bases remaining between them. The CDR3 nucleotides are TGTGCCAGCTCACCCACTCCGACAGCTAACTATGGCTACACCTTC. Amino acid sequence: CASSPTPTANYGYTF. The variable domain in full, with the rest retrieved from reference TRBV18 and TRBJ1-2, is NAGVMQNPRHLVRRRGQEARLRCSPMKGHSHVYWYRQLPEEGLKFMVYLQKENIIDESGMPKERFSAEFPKEGPSILRIQQVVRGDSAAYFCASSPTPTANYGYTFGSGTRLTVV.

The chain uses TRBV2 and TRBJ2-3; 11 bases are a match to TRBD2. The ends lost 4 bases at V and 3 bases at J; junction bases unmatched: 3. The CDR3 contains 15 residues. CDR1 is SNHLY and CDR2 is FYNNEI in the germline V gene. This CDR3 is CASSVGTSGTDTQYF. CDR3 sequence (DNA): TGTGCCAGCAGTGTCGGGACTAGCGGTACAGATACGCAGTATTTT.

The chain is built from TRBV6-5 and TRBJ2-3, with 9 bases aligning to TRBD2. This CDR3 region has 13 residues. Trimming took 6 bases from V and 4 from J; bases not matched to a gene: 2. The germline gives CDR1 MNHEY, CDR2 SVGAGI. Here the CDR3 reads CASRLAGADTQYF. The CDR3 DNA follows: TGTGCCAGCAGATTAGCGGGGGCAGATACGCAGTATTTT.

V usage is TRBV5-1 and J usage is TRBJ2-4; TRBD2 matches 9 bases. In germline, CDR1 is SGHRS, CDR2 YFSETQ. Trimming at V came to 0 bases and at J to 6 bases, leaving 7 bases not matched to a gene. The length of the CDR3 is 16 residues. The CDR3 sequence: CASSLAPLAGANIQYF. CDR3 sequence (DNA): TGCGCCAGCAGCTTGGCGCCCTTAGCGGGAGCAAACATTCAGTACTTC.

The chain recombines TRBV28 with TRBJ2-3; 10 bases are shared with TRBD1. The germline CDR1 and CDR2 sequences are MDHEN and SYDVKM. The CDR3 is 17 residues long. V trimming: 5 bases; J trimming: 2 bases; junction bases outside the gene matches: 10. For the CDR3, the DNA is TGTGCCAGCAGTCCCGGCGGGACAGGGGCGACCACAGATACGCAGTATTTT. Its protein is CASSPGGTGATTDTQYF. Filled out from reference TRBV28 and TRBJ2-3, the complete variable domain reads DVKVTQSSRYLVKRTGEKVFLECVQDMDHENMFWYRQDPGLGLRLIYFSYDVKMKEKGDIPEGYSVSREKKERFSLILESASTNQTSMYLCASSPGGTGATTDTQYFGPGTRLTVL.